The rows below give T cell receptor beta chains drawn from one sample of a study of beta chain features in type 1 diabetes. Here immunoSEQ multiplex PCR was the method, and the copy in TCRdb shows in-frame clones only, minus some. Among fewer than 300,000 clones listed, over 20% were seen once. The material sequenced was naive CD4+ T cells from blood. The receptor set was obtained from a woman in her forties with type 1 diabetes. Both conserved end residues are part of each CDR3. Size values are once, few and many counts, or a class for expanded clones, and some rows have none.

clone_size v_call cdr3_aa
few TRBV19 CATSADRERSPLHF
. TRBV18 CASSPLVTGAVSEQYF
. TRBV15 CATRRENQPQHF
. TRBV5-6 CASSSGTGGFYEQYF
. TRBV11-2 CASRPGLVAKNIQYF
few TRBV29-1 CSVASSGTNTEAFF
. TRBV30 CAWRPGQGAPDEQYF
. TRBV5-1 CASSLRGDGYEQYF
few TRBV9 CASSVNGQETQYF
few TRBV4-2 CASSPGQGSSPLHF
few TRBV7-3 CASSLMSGKNYGYTF
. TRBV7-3 CASSLGQPDSPLHF
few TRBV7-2 CASEGQGSNEQYF
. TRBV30 CAWVAGTSGEQFF
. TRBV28 CASRSGGQETQYF
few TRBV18 CASSPQGINTEAFF
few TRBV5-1 CASSLVADTQYF
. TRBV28 CASRAGTGDSYEQYF
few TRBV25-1 CASSEQGASTEAFF
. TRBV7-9 CASSFGDTNYGYTF
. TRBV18 CASSPRQGRDYEQYF
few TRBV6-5 CASSYDRAGGKNIQYF
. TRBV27 CASSFKPGGETQYF
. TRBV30 CAWSATGPRTDTQYF
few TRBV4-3 CASSRRAGQAGYTF
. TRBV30 CAWSHSGITGELFF
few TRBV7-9 CASSLGGLGDHEQFF
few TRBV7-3 CASSQKLAGGTDTQYF
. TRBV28 CASSSPTGHISGGYTF
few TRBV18 CASSGLLPYEQYF
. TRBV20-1 CSARVYEQYF
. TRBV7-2 CASSLTGSYTEAFF
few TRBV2 CASSLDRAETQYF
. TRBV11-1 CASSPDGSPNYGYTF
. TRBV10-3 CATLTGVNTEAFF
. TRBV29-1 CSVLGAGGPVDTQYF
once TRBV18 CASSPREETQYF
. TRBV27 CASSLEGAAYEQYF
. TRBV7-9 CASSLGAINQPQHF
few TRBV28 CASGSQGEAKNIQYF
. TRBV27 CASSPPPGHEQYF
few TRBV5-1 CASSLEGQANQPQHF
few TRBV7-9 CASSALQGANTEAFF
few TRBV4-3 CASSRTSGSSYEQYF
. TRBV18 CASSPQGEGPYEQYF
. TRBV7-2 CASNPARSGGTDTQYF
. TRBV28 CASSWDRVAYEQYF
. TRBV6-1 CASSERTRAHEQFF
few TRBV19 CASRTGGQETQYF
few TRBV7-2 CASSSRSTSGGGETQYF